Listed below are T cell receptor beta chains from one sample, sequenced in a study of T cell changes during pregnancy in multiple sclerosis. Sequenced by immunoSEQ multiplex PCR; TCRdb stores in-frame clones only, minus some. This table holds around 69,000 clones, more than 90% found once. The sequencing used peripheral blood, collected in the second trimester of pregnancy. The receptors come from a female donor in good health, enrolled as a control in a pregnancy study. Both conserved end residues are part of each CDR3. A D gene is named only where the DNA matches it firmly. Only part of the rows carry a size: once, few, many, or a class if the clone is expanded.

V	size	J	D	DNA	CDR3
TRBV19	-	TRBJ1-1	-	TGTGCCAGTAGTACAGGGTTTGACACTGAAGCTTTCTTT	CASSTGFDTEAFF
TRBV28	-	TRBJ1-4	-	TGTGCCAGCAGTTTAGGGATCCGGACATGGGTAGATAATGAAAAACTGTTTTTT	CASSLGIRTWVDNEKLFF
TRBV4-3	-	TRBJ1-2	TRBD1	TGCGCCAGCAGCCAAGATCTAGCAGGGGGCATCTATGGCTACACCTTC	CASSQDLAGGIYGYTF
TRBV28	-	TRBJ2-3	TRBD2	TGTGCCAGCAGTTCTAGATCAGCGGGGGCCCAAGATACGCAGTATTTT	CASSSRSAGAQDTQYF
TRBV7-9	-	TRBJ1-4	TRBD1	TGTGCCAGCAGACCTCCAACGGGACAGGGTAATGAAAAACTGTTTTTT	CASRPPTGQGNEKLFF
TRBV18	-	TRBJ1-1	-	TGTGCCAGCTCACTTGGACAGAACACTGAAGCTTTCTTT	CASSLGQNTEAFF
TRBV18	-	TRBJ1-1	TRBD1	TGTGCCAGCTCAGAGGGACAGGGGAAGACTGAAGCTTTCTTT	CASSEGQGKTEAFF
TRBV5-4	-	TRBJ1-2	-	TGTGCCAGCAGCCAAGGAGGAATCTATGGCTACACCTTC	CASSQGGIYGYTF
TRBV9	-	TRBJ2-1	-	TGTGCCAGCAGCGTAGGTGGTAGTAATGACAATGAGCAGTTCTTC	CASSVGGSNDNEQFF
TRBV6-4	-	TRBJ2-3	-	TGTGCCAGCAGTAACGGGGGAACAGATACGCAGTATTTT	CASSNGGTDTQYF
TRBV5-1	-	TRBJ2-1	-	TGCGCCAGCAGCGTACAGCCGGGGGAGGCGTCCCTAAGGGAGCAGTTCTTC	CASSVQPGEASLREQFF
TRBV2	once	TRBJ1-3	-	TGTGCCAGCATACGGGAAGGTATTTTGGCTAACACCATATATTTT	CASIREGILANTIYF
TRBV9	-	TRBJ2-7	-	TGTGCCAGCAGCGTAGCGTCCGGGGAAGGCGTGCAGTACTTC	CASSVASGEGVQYF
TRBV5-1	-	TRBJ1-3	TRBD1	TGCGCCAGCAGCTGGGACAGGGCCGGAAACACCATATATTTT	CASSWDRAGNTIYF
TRBV5-6	-	TRBJ2-7	TRBD1	TGTGCCAGCTCCATCCGGGACAGGGAGTACGAGCAGTACTTC	CASSIRDREYEQYF
TRBV6-1	-	TRBJ1-1	-	TGTGCCAGCAGTAAATACGACATGAACACTGAAGCTTTCTTT	CASSKYDMNTEAFF
TRBV7-9	-	TRBJ2-3	TRBD1	TGTGCCAGCAGCACACACCGGGACAGGGGGTCGAGCACAGATACGCAGTATTTT	CASSTHRDRGSSTDTQYF
TRBV2	-	TRBJ1-1	TRBD1	TGTGCCAGCAAGGGACAGGCGAACACTGAAGCTTTCTTT	CASKGQANTEAFF
TRBV19	-	TRBJ1-5	-	TGTGCCAGTAGTATTCTTCAATTTGAGTGGCAGCCCCAGCATTTT	CASSILQFEWQPQHF
TRBV13	once	TRBJ2-2	TRBD2	TGTGCCAGCAGGTTTAGCGGGGGGGCGAACACCGGGGAGCTGTTTTTT	CASRFSGGANTGELFF
TRBV4-1	-	TRBJ2-1	TRBD2	TGCGCCAGCAGCCAGCAATGGGGGGGTGCATACAATGAGCAGTTCTTC	CASSQQWGGAYNEQFF
TRBV9	-	TRBJ2-2	-	TGTGCCAGCAGCGTAGGGGACTTGACCTCCGGGGAGCTGTTTTTT	CASSVGDLTSGELFF
TRBV18	-	TRBJ1-4	TRBD1	TGTGCCAGCTCACCCCAACCGGGACAGGAGAATGAAAAACTGTTTTTT	CASSPQPGQENEKLFF
TRBV7-2	-	TRBJ1-1	-	TGTGCCAGCAGCTTATCGCTTAATCGGGAGGGAGAAGCTTTCTTT	CASSLSLNREGEAFF
TRBV29-1	few	TRBJ2-7	TRBD1	TGCAGCGTCCAAAAGGGGACAGACGAGCAGTACTTC	CSVQKGTDEQYF
TRBV7-2	-	TRBJ1-2	-	TGTGCCAGCAGCTTTACCCCCAGAGGTGGCTACACCTTC	CASSFTPRGGYTF
TRBV30	-	TRBJ2-3	TRBD1	TGTGCCTGGAGTTTGGGACAGGGGGCGCGGATGAGGAGAGATACGCAGTATTTT	CAWSLGQGARMRRDTQYF
TRBV9	-	TRBJ1-2	TRBD1	TGTGCCAGCAGCGACCTTACAGGGGTGGGCTATGGCTACACCTTC	CASSDLTGVGYGYTF
TRBV11-2	-	TRBJ2-2	TRBD1	TGTGCCAGCAGACAGGGGGCCGGGGAGCTGTTTTTT	CASRQGAGELFF
TRBV5-1	-	TRBJ2-3	TRBD2	TGCGCCAGCAGCTCCGGGACTAGCGGGGCTACAGATACGCAGTATTTT	CASSSGTSGATDTQYF
TRBV19	-	TRBJ1-1	TRBD1	TGTGCCACCGATACCGGGACAGGCTCTACTGAAGCTTTCTTT	CATDTGTGSTEAFF
TRBV5-4	-	TRBJ1-4	TRBD1	TGTGCCAGCAGCTCTCAGGGGGCAGGTGAAAAACTGTTTTTT	CASSSQGAGEKLFF
TRBV4-1	-	TRBJ1-4	TRBD1	TGCGCCAGCAGCCAAGATGGGCGTTTTTACAGGGGGGATGAAAAACTGTTTTTT	CASSQDGRFYRGDEKLFF
TRBV2	-	TRBJ2-3	TRBD2	TGTGCCAGCAGACGGGGACTAGGTCCAGATACGCAGTATTTT	CASRRGLGPDTQYF
TRBV11-2	-	TRBJ2-1	-	TGTGCCAGCAGCTTCGGTCTAGGCTGGGACAATGAGCAGTTCTTC	CASSFGLGWDNEQFF